This T cell receptor (beta chain) derives from a study of cytomegalovirus exposure and HLA in healthy donors. General observations from the study: Cytomegalovirus-associated TCR beta chains were listed, numbering 150 to 200. There was a cluster of highly shared sequence variants that was likely a sequencing artifact.

This clone was observed once. The antigen is not known. The PCR used 60 Vbeta and 13 Jbeta primers. Original analysis: Later analysis identified around 85 million unique TCR beta chains, around 10 million shared. Measured with immunoSEQ multiplex PCR; TCRdb has only the in-frame clones, and not every one. V, J and clone size are those of that table, while D and trimming were read from the DNA. The sample lists fewer than 150,000 clones, just under 80% occurring once. CDR3 length: 13 residues. V was shortened by 5 bases and J by 0 bases, with 8 bases between the two germline ends. Germline values: CDR1 SEHNR, CDR2 FQNEAQ (reference sequence).

The chain is built from TRBV7-9 and TRBJ2-7, with D possibly matching TRBD1 (6 bases). This receptor was taken from a man aged 25 to 40 in good health and CMV-seronegative. The sample consisted of PBMCs. The CDR3 nucleotides are TGTGCCAGCAGCGGGGGCTTCTCCTACGAGCAGTACTTC. Translation gives CASSGGFSYEQYF.